What follows are 20 T cell receptor beta chains derived from one specimen sequenced in a study of cytomegalovirus exposure and HLA in healthy donors. 60 Vbeta and 13 Jbeta primers were used in PCR. Assay: immunoSEQ multiplex PCR; the TCRdb copy retains only in-frame clones and omits some. The table shows over 85,000 clones, with about 80% occurring only once. The source material was PBMCs. Receptors originate from a woman aged 55 to 70 in good health and CMV-seropositive.

The chain is built from TRBV20-1 and TRBJ2-3; unclear D gene. Germline CDR1 is DFQATT and CDR2 is SNEGSKA (reference sequence). Trimming took 6 bases from V and 5 from J, leaving 9 bases between them. There are 11 residues in the CDR3. The CDR3 loop is CSASFEDTQYF. The CDR3 bases are TGCAGTGCGAGTTTTGAAGATACGCAGTATTTT.

The chain carries TRBV18 and TRBJ1-3; TRBD1 aligns across 7 bases. The CDR3 is made up of 15 amino acids. Germline CDR1 and CDR2: KGHSH and LQKENI. The V and J ends lost 3 bases and 4 bases, in that order; junction bases with no gene match: 6. For the CDR3, the DNA is TGTGCCAGCTCACCTCAACAGGGGTACGGAAACACCATATATTTT. Translating it yields CASSPQQGYGNTIYF.

The chain couples TRBV7-9 to TRBJ2-1; tentatively, D is TRBD2 (6 bases). The CDR3 has 14 residues. The germline gives CDR1 SEHNR, CDR2 FQNEAQ (reference sequence). The V end lost 7 bases, the J end lost 5 bases, and 15 bases lay between the germline ends. The CDR3, as DNA: TGTGCCAGCACCATGACGGGAGTGAACAATGAGCAGTTCTTC. It is translated as CASTMTGVNNEQFF.

This chain uses TRBV4-2 with TRBJ2-7; TRBD2 might be the D (5 bases). V was pared by 1 base and J by 4 bases, with 14 bases between. The CDR3 length is 15 residues. CDR1 and CDR2 (germline): LGHNA, YNFKEQ. CDR3 residues: CASSQVASGPYEQYF. Here the CDR3 DNA reads TGTGCCAGCAGCCAAGTTGCCAGCGGACCGTACGAGCAGTACTTC.

This chain uses TRBV5-5 with TRBJ2-7, with 9 positions matching TRBD1. With V trimmed by 1 base and J by 5 bases, 1 base remained unmatched. The CDR3 consists of 13 residues. The germline V gene has CDR1 SGHKS and CDR2 YYEKEE (reference sequence). This CDR3 is CASSLTGGDEQYF. The CDR3 nucleotides read TGTGCCAGCAGCTTGACAGGGGGCGACGAGCAGTACTTC.

The chain joins TRBV20-1 to TRBJ1-2; 12 bases match TRBD1. The length of the CDR3 is 11 residues. Germline CDR1 DFQATT, CDR2 SNEGSKA (reference sequence). The CDR3 sequence: CSGTGGGSYTF. CDR3 DNA sequence: TGCAGCGGGACAGGGGGCGGAAGCTACACCTTC.

This rearrangement joins TRBV11-2 to TRBJ2-3; the D gene is possibly TRBD2 (5 bases). Germline CDR1 reads SGHAT; CDR2 reads FQNNGV. The V end was cut by 5 bases, the J end by 5 bases, with 14 bases between. There are 14 residues in the CDR3. CDR3 nucleotides: TGTGCCAGCAGCCCGACCCGACTACGAGATACGCAGTATTTT. It is translated as CASSPTRLRDTQYF.

The V gene is TRBV28, the J gene TRBJ1-2, with TRBD1 as a possible D gene (6 bases). Between the trimmed V and J ends, which lost 6 bases and 8 bases, there was a span of 19 bases. Germline CDR1 is MDHEN and CDR2 is SYDVKM. There are 14 residues in the CDR3. The CDR3 here is CASRTQGLAGGYTF. Written as DNA, the CDR3 is TGTGCCAGCAGGACACAGGGCTTGGCAGGAGGCTACACCTTC.

The V and J genes are TRBV28 and TRBJ2-2; the D gene is possibly TRBD1 (6 bases). The CDR3 spans 14 residues. Between the trimmed V and J ends, which lost 5 bases and 6 bases, there was a span of 13 bases. The germline gives CDR1 MDHEN, CDR2 SYDVKM. The CDR3 loop reads CASSPHRAAGELFF. The CDR3 DNA sequence: TGTGCCAGCAGTCCACACAGGGCCGCCGGGGAGCTGTTTTTT.

This rearrangement joins TRBV6-5 to TRBJ1-1, with 11 bases identical to TRBD1. This CDR3 spans 15 amino acids. V gave up 5 bases and J gave up 1 base; unmatched junction bases: 3. Germline loops: CDR1 MNHEY, CDR2 SVGAGI. The CDR3 DNA reads TGTGCCAGCAGTAAGGGGACAGGGGGGAACACTGAAGCTTTCTTT. It translates to CASSKGTGGNTEAFF.

The V gene is TRBV7-9, the J gene TRBJ2-5; 9 bases align to TRBD1. Germline lookup yields CDR1 SEHNR and CDR2 FQNEAQ (reference sequence). With 4 bases clipped from V and 10 bases from J, the junction kept 16 bases outside the gene matches. This CDR3 region has 16 residues. The CDR3 is CASSSGQGIQKRSQYF. CDR3 coding DNA: TGTGCCAGCAGCTCGGGACAGGGTATTCAGAAAAGGAGCCAGTACTTC.

V is TRBV19 and J is TRBJ1-4, with D perhaps TRBD1 (6 bases). Per germline, CDR1 LNHDA and CDR2 SQIVND (reference sequence). This CDR3 comprises 18 residues. Trimming stripped 6 bases from V and 5 bases from J, with 25 bases between. The chain's CDR3 is CASRKRRTEPRGNEKLFF. For the CDR3, the DNA is TGTGCCAGTAGGAAACGACGAACAGAGCCTAGGGGGAATGAAAAACTGTTTTTT.

As regards this clone: The junction departs from the called germline gene at one end, perhaps through a read error. The rearrangement uses TRBV7-9 and TRBJ1-4; D is unclear. Germline lookup yields CDR1 SEHNR and CDR2 FQNEAQ (reference sequence). This CDR3 is 12 amino acids long. In DNA, the CDR3 is TGTTCCAGCAGCCCTTCTAATGAAAAACTGTTTTTT. It specifies CSSSPSNEKLFF.

This clone was seen once. The chain combines TRBV11-2 with TRBJ2-5; D might be TRBD2 (5 bases). The CDR3 is 13 amino acids. V was pared by 5 bases and J by 1 base, with 8 bases between. Per germline, CDR1 SGHAT and CDR2 FQNNGV. CDR3 amino acids: CASSRLIQETQYF. CDR3 coding DNA: TGTGCCAGCAGCCGACTAATCCAAGAGACCCAGTACTTC.

The chain couples TRBV30 to TRBJ2-5; TRBD2 agrees at 11 bases. This CDR3 is built from 16 residues. Germline V lookup: CDR1 GTSNPN, CDR2 SVGIG (reference sequence). The V segment lost 1 base and the J segment 1 base; nucleotides outside the gene matches: 5. CDR3 region: CAWSGKGLAVQETQYF. CDR3 coding DNA: TGTGCCTGGAGTGGTAAGGGACTAGCGGTCCAAGAGACCCAGTACTTC.

The rearrangement joins TRBV10-2 to TRBJ2-3, with 8 bases matching TRBD2. V lost 3 bases, J lost 4 bases, and 9 bases stayed unmatched. The CDR3 runs 16 residues. CDR1 and CDR2 from the germline V gene are WSHSY and SAAADI. CDR3 protein: CASSDLRGVPPDTQYF. The DNA of the CDR3 is TGCGCCAGCAGTGACTTGCGGGGGGTGCCCCCAGATACGCAGTATTTT.

This clone was observed a few times. CDR3 nucleotide sequence: TGTGCCAGCAGCCAATGGGACAGATTTAACTATGGCTACACCTTC. Encoded protein: CASSQWDRFNYGYTF. The chain employs TRBV16 and TRBJ1-2; TRBD1 matches 7 bases. Looked up from germline, CDR1 is KGHSY and CDR2 is FQNENV. The V and J ends lost 1 base and 1 base, in that order; junction bases with no gene match: 3. CDR3 size: 15 residues. Full variable domain (rest looked up from reference TRBV16 and TRBJ1-2): GEEVAQTPKHLVRGEGQKAKLYCAPIKGHSYVFWYQQVLKNEFKFLISFQNENVFDETGMPKERFSAKCLPNSPCSLEIQATKLEDSAVYFCASSQWDRFNYGYTFGSGTRLTVV.

On this clone itself: Its ends do not fully match the called genes, so a read error is possible. This sequence joins TRBV7-9 and TRBJ2-1; 7 bases are shared with TRBD1. This CDR3 comprises 16 residues. Germline V gives CDR1 SEHNR, CDR2 FQNEAQ (reference sequence). The CDR3 region is CSSSSGTVAIDGEQFF. CDR3 DNA sequence: TGTTCCAGCAGCTCTGGGACAGTAGCAATAGATGGTGAGCAGTTCTTC.

CDR3 amino acids: CASSLGGLAGVASTDTQYF. CDR3 sequence (DNA): TGCGCCAGCAGCTTGGGGGGACTAGCGGGAGTGGCTAGCACAGATACGCAGTATTTT. J is TRBJ2-3 and V is TRBV5-1; 14 bases fit TRBD2. This CDR3 has 19 amino acids. The germline CDR1 and CDR2 sequences are SGHRS and YFSETQ. The V gene end was trimmed by 0 bases and the J gene end by 0 bases; junction bases not matched to a gene: 6.

The chain employs TRBV29-1 and TRBJ2-3; 8 bases agree with TRBD2. The germline V gene encodes CDR1 SQVTM and CDR2 ANQGSEA. Trimming removed 5 bases from V and 2 bases from J; junction bases left unmatched: 12. The CDR3 spans 16 residues. DNA of the CDR3: TGCAGCGTTATCGTAGCGGCGGGAGGAACCACAGATACGCAGTATTTT. Protein sequence: CSVIVAAGGTTDTQYF.